Sequencing of this TCR beta chain was carried out in a study of cytomegalovirus exposure and HLA in healthy donors (TCRdb year 2017). About the investigation overall: According to a later analysis, one platform produced both the 110 or so validation repertoires and the 666 repertoires of the first cohort. The study aimed to test whether signatures of past pathogen exposure could be identified by cataloging public T cell receptors. A separate validation cohort of about 110 different subjects was used in addition to the 666-subject first cohort. The study combined high-throughput TCR immunosequencing, statistical association of individual TCRs with disease status, and machine learning to predict cytomegalovirus infection status.

Relative to germline, V is missing 2 bases and J is missing 4 bases, with 3 bases of the junction outside any gene match. Via the germline V gene, CDR1 is SGHDT and CDR2 YYEEEE. Measured from the cysteine to the phenylalanine, the CDR3 is 14 residues long. The CDR3 DNA has 42 bases and is translated from base 1. In its sample, this clone was seen a few times. No cognate antigen has been identified for it. Per-nucleotide qualities are absent, and no much larger clonotype sits a single base away. The research as a whole found: In a later analysis, TCRs clustered in the first cohort were found to also tend to co-occur in the 100 to 150 validation repertoires, with about 94% of cluster scores above 0. The validation cohort had no HLA typing available for a later analysis, so co-occurrence within that cohort was assessed over all 120 or so repertoires. It was suggested by the authors that the approach could potentially be generalized to other disease states and immunological phenotypes. A total of 150 to 200 TCR beta chains were listed by the study as associated with cytomegalovirus. The classifier was reported to diagnose cytomegalovirus status with high specificity and sensitivity in both the original and validation cohorts. In vitro tests confirmed that a few of the cytomegalovirus-associated TCR beta chains recognize cytomegalovirus antigens. While some public TCRs were present in many individuals, most TCR sequences turned up only very rarely across donors.

Libraries were made using the immunoSEQ multiplex PCR assay. The published analysis was carried out like this. To diagnose cytomegalovirus status from the catalog of TCR beta chain sequences, a statistical classification framework was built. The clones in this table, taken by TCRdb from immuneACCESS, are in-frame only. Not every clone is retained; where verified, under half of the shortfall comes from an unresolved V gene, and the cause of the rest is unknown. D and trimming were read from the DNA, whereas the V and J calls and clone size are those reported in that table. For this sample the table gives fewer than 200,000 clones, of which 85% were detected only once. Jointly, the top ten make up 15% to 20% of the sample. Donors formed part of the validation cohort, which comprised 120 subjects and was distinct from the first cohort of 550 to 850 subjects.

The origin of this receptor is a man in his late teens or twenties in good health and CMV-seropositive. Sequencing used PBMCs. The sequence links TRBV5-6 to TRBJ1-5, and TRBD1 matches 7 of the central bases. In nucleotide form, the sequence is TGTGCCAGCAGCTTTATGACAGGGAATCAGCCCCAGCATTTT. It specifies CASSFMTGNQPQHF.